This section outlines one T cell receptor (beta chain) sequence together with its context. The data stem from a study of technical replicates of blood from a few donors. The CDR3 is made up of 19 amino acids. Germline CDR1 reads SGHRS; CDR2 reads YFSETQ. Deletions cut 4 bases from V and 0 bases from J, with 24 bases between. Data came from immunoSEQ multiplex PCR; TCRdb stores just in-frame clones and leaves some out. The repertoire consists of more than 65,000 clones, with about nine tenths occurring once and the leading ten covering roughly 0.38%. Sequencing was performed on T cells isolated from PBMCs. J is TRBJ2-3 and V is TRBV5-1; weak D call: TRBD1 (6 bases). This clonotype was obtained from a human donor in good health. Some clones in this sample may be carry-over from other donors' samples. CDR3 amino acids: CASSPKGQIALTSTDTQYF. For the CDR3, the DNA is TGCGCCAGCAGCCCGAAAGGACAGATCGCACTTACTAGCACAGATACGCAGTATTTT.